This record covers a single T cell receptor beta chain. This entry belongs to a study of ipilimumab plus nivolumab after autologous stem cell transplantation. Background on the study: Both relapsed and primary refractory DLBCL were included.

Germline V gene lookup returns CDR1 SGHTA and CDR2 FQGNSA. This CDR3 region has 18 residues. The J segment lost 4 bases and the V segment lost 2 bases, leaving 10 bases of the junction unmatched. Starting 14 to 28 days after autologous transplant, ipilimumab 1 mg/kg was given. Produced via immunoSEQ multiplex PCR; TCRdb's table is partial and in-frame only. The sample has 20,000 to 25,000 clones; 75% to 85% are singletons. The chain carries TRBV7-2 and TRBJ2-3; 12 bases match TRBD2. This receptor was obtained from a male donor with diffuse large B-cell lymphoma. The starting material was PBMCs, obtained in a trial of ipilimumab plus nivolumab as post-transplant consolidation. CDR3 nucleotide sequence: TGTGCCAGCAGCTTATGGGGCCCTAGCGGGGGGGCTCCAGATACGCAGTATTTT. Translating it yields CASSLWGPSGGAPDTQYF.